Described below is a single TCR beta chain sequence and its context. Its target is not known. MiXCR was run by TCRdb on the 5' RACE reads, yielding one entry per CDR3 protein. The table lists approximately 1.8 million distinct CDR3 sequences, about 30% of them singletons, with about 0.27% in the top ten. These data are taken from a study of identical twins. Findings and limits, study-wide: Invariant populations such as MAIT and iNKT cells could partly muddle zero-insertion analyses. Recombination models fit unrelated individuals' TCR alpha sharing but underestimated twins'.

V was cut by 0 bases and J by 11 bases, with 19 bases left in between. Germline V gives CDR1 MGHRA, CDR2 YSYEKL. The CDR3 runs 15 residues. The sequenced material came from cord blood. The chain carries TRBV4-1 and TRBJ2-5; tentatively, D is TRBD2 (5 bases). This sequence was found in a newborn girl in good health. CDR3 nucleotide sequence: TGCGCCAGCAGCCAAGATCGTCGGCGAGGAGGTGAGCAGTACTTC. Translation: CASSQDRRRGGEQYF.